Sequencing of this TCR beta chain was carried out in a study of blood T cell repertoires in COVID-19. Looked up from germline, CDR1 is SGHVS and CDR2 is FQNEAQ. The V and J ends lost 3 bases and 2 bases, in that order; junction bases with no gene match: 4. The CDR3 covers 14 residues. Clones were read by immunoSEQ multiplex PCR, and TCRdb kept only the in-frame ones, dropping some. In the table there are roughly 200,000 clones, 75% to 90% of which are singletons. During the 2 weeks before they entered the study, exposed participants had met someone with a PCR-confirmed or clinician-diagnosed COVID-19 case.

The genes are TRBV7-8 and TRBJ2-7; 7 bases agree with TRBD1. The sample consisted of PBMCs or T cells enriched from blood (not recorded which). This clonotype was obtained from a woman in her 30s who had been exposed to COVID-19. The CDR3 reads CASSLGQSTYEQYF. In DNA, the CDR3 is TGTGCCAGCAGCTTGGGACAGAGCACCTACGAGCAGTACTTC.